This T cell receptor beta chain derives from a study of early T cells in non-severe SARS-CoV-2 infection. Germline CDR1 and CDR2: MNHNS and SASEGT. V was clipped by 6 bases and J by 3 bases, with 11 bases between them. The CDR3 length is 13 residues. MiXCR was run by TCRdb on the 5' RACE reads, yielding one entry per CDR3 protein. This sample has tens of thousands of distinct CDR3 sequences, with 8% to 13% found just once. Source: whole blood, taken at baseline. The V call is TRBV6-1, the J call TRBJ1-2; TRBD1 might be the D (6 bases). This TCR was recovered from an adult who was a healthcare worker with PCR-confirmed SARS-CoV-2 infection or an uninfected control (not recorded which). CDR3 DNA: TGTGCCAGCAGAGGCAGGGGCTACTATGGCTACACCTTC. Translated: CASRGRGYYGYTF.